A single sample is the source of the 18 T cell receptor beta chains below, sequenced in a study of blood T cell repertoires in COVID-19. Only in-frame clones appear in the TCRdb table, and some are missing; sequencing was by immunoSEQ multiplex PCR. The table lists about 38,000 clones, around 90% of them singletons. The sequenced material came from peripheral blood. The receptors come from a human donor in a cohort sampled during active COVID-19.

The chain employs TRBV7-2 and TRBJ1-2, with 7 bases aligning to TRBD1. The germline CDR1 and CDR2 sequences are SGHTA and FQGNSA. The CDR3 has 16 amino acids. V lost 5 bases and J lost 4; bases outside the gene matches: 13. Here the CDR3 reads CASSTDRWAITYGYTF. In nucleotides, the CDR3 is TGTGCCAGCAGCACGGACAGGTGGGCCATAACCTATGGCTACACCTTC.

The CDR3 reads CASSPKGQGLSDTQYF. The CDR3 DNA sequence: TGTGCCAGCAGCCCGAAAGGACAAGGTTTGTCCGATACGCAGTATTTT. The gene calls are TRBV5-8 and TRBJ2-3; maybe TRBD1 (5 bases). This CDR3 comprises 16 residues. Trimming pared 4 bases from V and 6 bases from J, leaving 21 bases between. From germline, CDR1 is SGHTS and CDR2 YDEGEE.

The rearrangement links TRBV6-2 or TRBV6-3 to TRBJ1-2; D is uncertain. The CDR3 covers 15 residues. Trimming removed 0 bases from V and 2 bases from J, with 10 bases in between. From germline, CDR1 is MNHEY and CDR2 SVGEGT. CDR3 residues: CASSYSEGLNYGYTF. DNA of the CDR3: TGTGCCAGCAGTTACTCGGAGGGATTGAACTATGGCTACACCTTC.

The gene calls are TRBV19 and TRBJ2-7; tentative D call: TRBD1 (7 bases). This CDR3 is 14 amino acids long. Germline V gene sequence: CDR1 LNHDA, CDR2 SQIVND (reference sequence). Between the trimmed V and J ends, which lost 4 bases and 2 bases, there was a span of 12 bases. The CDR3 loop reads CASSTEGQTYEQYF. Written as DNA, the CDR3 is TGTGCCAGTAGTACGGAGGGACAGACCTACGAGCAGTACTTC.

The rearrangement links TRBV5-1 to TRBJ2-1, with 10 bases lining up with TRBD1. Trimming cost V 4 bases and J 15 bases; bases outside gene matches: 10. The length of the CDR3 is 13 residues. The germline CDR1 and CDR2 sequences are SGHRS and YFSETQ. The DNA of the CDR3 is TGCGCCAGCAGCCCAGACGACAGGGGGCGTGGGTTCTTC. Translating gives CASSPDDRGRGFF.

This sequence joins TRBV2 and TRBJ1-5, with no clear D. Germline V CDR1 and CDR2: SNHLY, FYNNEI. The V end was cut by 4 bases, the J end by 5 bases, with 12 bases between. The CDR3 is 14 amino acids. This CDR3 reads CASSVAPRDQPQHF. The DNA for the CDR3 is TGTGCCAGCAGTGTCGCTCCGCGTGATCAGCCCCAGCATTTT.

This clone was found once. The chain recombines TRBV29-1 with TRBJ2-3; 9 positions match TRBD1. The CDR3 contains 15 residues. Losses at the gene ends were 5 bases for V and 2 bases for J; bases not matched to a gene: 8. Germline V gives CDR1 SQVTM, CDR2 ANQGSEA. The CDR3: CSVSRDRGFTDTQYF. Here the CDR3 DNA reads TGCAGCGTTTCCCGAGACAGGGGGTTCACAGATACGCAGTATTTT.

The chain has TRBV6-5 and TRBJ2-7, with a possible D match to TRBD1 (6 bases). V shed 6 bases and J shed 0 bases, with 15 bases lying between them. CDR1 and CDR2 from the germline V gene are MNHEY and SVGAGI. This CDR3 is 15 amino acids long. The CDR3 protein is CASRLGTDSSYEQYF. The CDR3 nucleotides are TGTGCCAGCAGACTCGGGACGGACAGCTCCTACGAGCAGTACTTC.

This clone was counted a single time. J is TRBJ2-3 and V is TRBV10-1; 8 bases are a match to TRBD1. The CDR3 contains 18 residues. V lost 6 bases to trimming and J lost 1 base; unmatched junction nucleotides: 15. CDR1 and CDR2 (germline): WNHNN, SYGVQD (reference sequence). The CDR3 nucleotides are TGCGCCAGCAGACCCATCGAAGCTGGACAGGGACGCACAGATACGCAGTATTTT. It encodes CASRPIEAGQGRTDTQYF.

The V and J genes are TRBV21-1 and TRBJ1-1; the D segment call TRBD1 is taken from the table without a DNA check. TRBV21-1 is a recognized pseudogene. CDR3 length: 14 amino acids. CDR3 DNA sequence: TGTGCCAGCAGCAAAGTTCGGCAGGGTCAATTAGCTTTCTTT. Translating gives CASSKVRQGQLAFF.

V is TRBV5-1 and J is TRBJ1-4; possibly TRBD1 for D (5 bases). The CDR3 runs 17 residues. Germline V CDR1 and CDR2: SGHRS, YFSETQ. Deletions cut 0 bases from V and 5 bases from J, with 17 bases between. The CDR3 protein is CASSLEGWGRPNEKLFF. The CDR3 coding sequence is TGCGCCAGCAGCTTGGAGGGTTGGGGCCGACCGAATGAAAAACTGTTTTTT. The complete variable domain, with remaining parts taken from reference TRBV5-1 and TRBJ1-4, reads KAGVTQTPRYLIKTRGQQVTLSCSPISGHRSVSWYQQTPGQGLQFLFEYFSETQRNKGNFPGRFSGRQFSNSRSEMNVSTLELGDSALYLCASSLEGWGRPNEKLFFGSGTQLSVL.

This sequence joins TRBV7-2 and TRBJ1-3; D perhaps matches TRBD1 (6 bases). CDR3 length: 15 residues. With 7 bases removed from V and 6 bases from J, the gap between germline ends came to 19 bases. Per germline, CDR1 SGHTA and CDR2 FQGNSA. The CDR3 protein is CASNLAGGTKNTIYF. Here the CDR3 DNA reads TGTGCCAGCAACCTGGCGGGGGGCACCAAAAACACCATATATTTT.

This chain connects TRBV19 to TRBJ1-2; D might be TRBD1 (5 bases). Germline loops: CDR1 LNHDA, CDR2 SQIVND (reference sequence). Trimming shortened V by 10 bases and J by 2 bases, and 20 bases separated the two germline ends. The CDR3 totals 15 residues. CDR3 coding DNA: TGTGCCACCCGCGGTGGGCGGACAAAGAACTATGGCTACACCTTC. Translating it yields CATRGGRTKNYGYTF.

This chain connects TRBV28 to TRBJ2-7, with TRBD2 matching over 8 bases. This CDR3 comprises 15 residues. CDR1 MDHEN and CDR2 SYDVKM come from the germline V gene. V lost 6 bases to trimming and J lost 4 bases; unmatched junction nucleotides: 11. The CDR3 DNA is TGTGCCAGCAGGGCGACCGGGACTAGGGGGTACGAGCAGTACTTC. As protein: CASRATGTRGYEQYF.

V usage is TRBV5-4 and J usage is TRBJ1-1, with a possible D match to TRBD1 (5 bases). Trimming cost V 5 bases and J 0 bases, with 8 bases left between them. The V gene's germline CDR1 is SGHNT and CDR2 YYREEE (reference sequence). CDR3 length: 13 amino acids. The CDR3 coding sequence is TGTGCCAGCAGGGGGCGGATGAACACTGAAGCTTTCTTT. Translation: CASRGRMNTEAFF.

This clone showed up just once. The chain couples TRBV7-9 to TRBJ2-5, with D maybe TRBD2 (5 bases). Germline loops: CDR1 SEHNR, CDR2 FQNEAQ (reference sequence). V was shortened by 5 bases and J by 5 bases, with 12 bases between the two germline ends. This CDR3 contains 13 residues. The CDR3 is CASSGLSQETQYF. DNA of the CDR3: TGTGCCAGCAGCGGACTTAGTCAGGAGACCCAGTACTTC.

The V gene is TRBV19, the J gene TRBJ1-6, with D possibly matching TRBD1 (5 bases). CDR1 LNHDA and CDR2 SQIVND come from the germline V gene (reference sequence). This CDR3 comprises 15 residues. V lost 2 bases and J 3 bases, leaving 8 bases between the germline ends. CDR3 bases: TGTGCCAGTAGTATAAAGGGACTCTATAATTCACCCCTCCACTTT. Its translation: CASSIKGLYNSPLHF.

This clone occurred a few times. J is TRBJ2-7 and V is TRBV6-2 or TRBV6-3; D unresolved. This CDR3 spans 16 amino acids. The germline CDR1 and CDR2 sequences are MNHEY and SVGEGT. V was shortened by 4 bases and J by 0 bases, with 16 bases between the two germline ends. CDR3 sequence reads: CASSFTDRRPSYEQYF. CDR3 DNA: TGTGCCAGCAGTTTCACAGACCGCAGACCCTCCTACGAGCAGTACTTC.